A few counts support the clone carrying this T cell receptor (beta chain). Its antigen is as yet unknown. Trimming shortened V by 4 bases and J by 4 bases, and 20 bases separated the two germline ends. CDR3 length: 18 amino acids. The germline V gene has CDR1 ENHRY and CDR2 SYGVKD. These data come from a study of CD8 T cells in ankylosing spondylitis. Study findings and constraints: Typical of ankylosing spondylitis blood, it appeared, was a TCR beta motif of several highly homologous variants. The authors found the disease-linked clones to be CD8+ and relatively rare in peripheral blood. Significantly higher representation of disease-linked clones was reported for matched ankylosing spondylitis synovial fluid.

In making TCR beta libraries, quantitative 5'-RACE with molecular barcodes was used. Via MiXCR, TCRdb re-called the 5' RACE reads, giving one row per CDR3 protein. The sample includes roughly 300,000 distinct CDR3 sequences, less than 9.5% seen only once; the top ten take roughly 15%. The TCR originated in a male donor with ankylosing spondylitis. The chain combines TRBV10-3 with TRBJ1-6; a possible D gene is TRBD1 (5 bases). Input material: blood, either unsorted or a sorted T cell fraction (not recorded which). For the CDR3, the DNA is TGTGCCATCAGTGTGGGACTCTGGACTCGACAGTATAATTCACCCCTCCACTTT. As protein: CAISVGLWTRQYNSPLHF.